Following are 30 T cell receptor beta chains from one sample sequenced in a study of blood T cells in healthy people across ages. Next came a second PCR, run for roughly 6 to 11 cycles, which used a sample-barcoded 5' primer along with a J-beta primer mix. TCRdb fed the 5' RACE reads into MiXCR, producing one record per CDR3 protein. There are about 620,000 distinct CDR3 sequences in the sample; over 20% occur only once, and more than 3% lies in the top ten. The sample consisted of blood. The receptors here all came from a man between 65 and 79 years old in good health.

The chain has TRBV29-1 and TRBJ2-3, with 8 positions matching TRBD2. CDR3 length equals 17 residues. Germline CDR1 is SQVTM and CDR2 is ANQGSEA. Losses at the gene ends were 3 bases for V and 0 bases for J; bases not matched to a gene: 11. The CDR3 loop reads CSVDGSSGSVSTDTQYF. The CDR3 coding sequence is TGCAGCGTTGATGGGTCTAGCGGGTCCGTAAGCACAGATACGCAGTATTTT.

The rearrangement links TRBV20-1 to TRBJ1-2; possible D gene TRBD1, 5 bases. Germline V gene lookup returns CDR1 DFQATT and CDR2 SNEGSKA (reference sequence). The V end lost 1 base, the J end lost 4 bases, and 16 bases lay between the germline ends. The CDR3 is 15 residues long. The CDR3 loop reads CSARGPGSSTYGYTF. The DNA of the CDR3 is TGCAGTGCTAGAGGTCCAGGGTCTTCTACCTATGGCTACACCTTC.

This CDR3 reads CSAEGDGGYEQYF. The CDR3 nucleotides read TGCAGTGCGGAGGGGGACGGGGGATACGAGCAGTACTTC. The chain employs TRBV20-1 and TRBJ2-7; TRBD1 or TRBD2 may be the D gene (6 bases each). V lost 6 bases, J lost 4 bases, and 16 bases lay in between. Germline V CDR1 and CDR2: DFQATT, SNEGSKA (reference sequence). This CDR3 has 13 residues.

To note about this clonotype: This may be a read error, as it is one base from a much larger clone. The genes are TRBV27 and TRBJ2-1; TRBD2 matches 8 bases. V trimming: 3 bases; J trimming: 8 bases; junction bases outside the gene matches: 12. Looked up from germline, CDR1 is MNHEY and CDR2 is SMNVEV (reference sequence). The length of the CDR3 is 16 residues. CDR3 sequence (DNA): TGTGCCAGCAGTTTCGCAAGCGGGAGCCCTTTAGATGAGCAGTTCTTC. Protein product: CASSFASGSPLDEQFF.

This clonotype was picked up many times. The chain employs TRBV9 and TRBJ1-1; D gene ambiguous. Germline V gives CDR1 SGDLS, CDR2 YYNGEE. Trimming stripped 3 bases from V and 1 base from J, with 4 bases between. The CDR3 has 12 amino acids. The CDR3 spells CASSGENTEAFF. The CDR3 DNA sequence: TGTGCCAGCAGCGGGGAGAACACTGAAGCTTTCTTT.

The chain's CDR3 is CASSLGASSYLDTQYF. The CDR3 DNA is TGCGCCAGCAGCTTGGGGGCCTCATCTTATCTAGATACGCAGTATTTT. The chain joins TRBV5-1 to TRBJ2-3; unclear D gene. The V and J ends lost 0 bases and 5 bases respectively, with 16 bases between them. The CDR3 extends over 16 amino acids. Germline CDR1 reads SGHRS; CDR2 reads YFSETQ.

This clonotype occurred a few times. Because it lacks the conserved phenylalanine or tryptophan at the end, this CDR3 is likely a read error. The limits of the CDR3 on the DNA are not certain, so only TCRdb's listed CDR3 is given. V gene TRBV21-1 combines with J gene TRBJ2-4; the table's D gene call, TRBD1, was not cross checked with the DNA. TRBV21-1 is shown as a pseudogene. The length of the CDR3 is 16 amino acids, counting both ends. The CDR3 is CASSKAWGNAKNIQYL.

The chain links TRBV20-1 to TRBJ1-2; tentatively, D is TRBD1 (6 bases). Trimming cost V 6 bases and J 5 bases, with 13 bases left between them. Germline CDR1 and CDR2: DFQATT and SNEGSKA (reference sequence). The CDR3 spans 12 residues. The CDR3 reads CSASPTGYGYTF. CDR3 DNA sequence: TGCAGTGCGTCACCTACAGGGTATGGCTACACCTTC.

The V call is TRBV11-2, the J call TRBJ2-7; D is perhaps TRBD1 (5 bases). Germline V CDR1 and CDR2: SGHAT, FQNNGV. The CDR3 runs 15 residues. V lost 1 base and J 2 bases, leaving 12 bases between the germline ends. The CDR3 is CASSLVDRAPYEQYF. The CDR3 DNA is TGTGCCAGCAGCTTAGTCGACAGAGCCCCCTACGAGCAGTACTTC.

This clonotype has at least ten counts. Sequence at one end of the junction differs from germline and may be a read error. V usage is TRBV2 and J usage is TRBJ2-5, with 8 bases that match TRBD1. Germline V CDR1 and CDR2: SNHLY, FYNNEI. The CDR3 has 14 amino acids. The CDR3 region is CASSEDRGSETQYF. The DNA of the CDR3 is TGTGCCAGCAGCGAAGACAGGGGAAGCGAGACCCAGTACTTC.

This clonotype appeared a few times. The rearrangement links TRBV5-1 to TRBJ2-7; 7 bases line up with TRBD2. Per the germline V gene, CDR1 is SGHRS and CDR2 is YFSETQ. This CDR3 has 14 residues. V shed 4 bases and J 3 bases; nucleotides not matched to a gene: 7. In DNA form, the CDR3 reads TGCGCCAGCAGCCCGCCGACTAGCTTCTACGAGCAGTACTTC. This sequence encodes CASSPPTSFYEQYF.

This clonotype was counted many times. The chain has TRBV29-1 and TRBJ2-1; TRBD1 matches 11 bases. The CDR3 spans 13 residues. J gave up 10 bases and V 4 bases, and 6 bases lay outside the gene matches. Germline CDR1 and CDR2: SQVTM and ANQGSEA. Here the CDR3 reads CSVVGTGGLEQFF. The DNA of the CDR3 is TGCAGCGTTGTAGGGACAGGGGGACTAGAGCAGTTCTTC.

The chain is built from TRBV10-3 and TRBJ2-1; TRBD2 matches at 9 bases. Germline CDR1 reads ENHRY; CDR2 reads SYGVKD. The CDR3 has 15 amino acids. The V and J ends lost 2 bases and 10 bases, in that order; junction bases with no gene match: 9. The chain's CDR3 is CAISERGLATEEQFF. The CDR3 DNA reads as TGTGCCATCAGTGAGCGGGGACTAGCTACCGAAGAGCAGTTCTTC.

J is TRBJ2-5 and V is TRBV20-1; D call uncertain. Germline V gives CDR1 DFQATT, CDR2 SNEGSKA (reference sequence). CDR3 size: 16 residues. Trimming shortened V by 5 bases and J by 2 bases, and 21 bases separated the two germline ends. CDR3 DNA sequence: TGCAGTGCTTTTACTCACCTGGGCCAGCCTCAAGAGACCCAGTACTTC. This codes for CSAFTHLGQPQETQYF.

The chain has TRBV19 and TRBJ1-1; TRBD1 might be the D (5 bases). Germline V lookup: CDR1 LNHDA, CDR2 SQIVND (reference sequence). The CDR3 consists of 14 residues. V was trimmed by 3 bases and J by 1 base, leaving 9 bases between them. The CDR3 nucleotides read TGTGCCAGTAGTATCGGGGGTGCGAACACTGAAGCTTTCTTT. Protein: CASSIGGANTEAFF. The full variable domain, completed using reference TRBV19 and TRBJ1-1, is DGGITQSPKYLFRKEGQNVTLSCEQNLNHDAMYWYRQDPGQGLRLIYYSQIVNDFQKGDIAEGYSVSREKKESFPLTVTSAQKNPTAFYLCASSIGGANTEAFFGQGTRLTVV.

V and J are TRBV3-1 and TRBJ2-3; 8 bases line up with TRBD2. Germline loops: CDR1 LGHDT, CDR2 YNNKEL (reference sequence). J was trimmed by 4 bases and V by 2 bases; bases with no gene match: 5. This CDR3 spans 15 amino acids. CDR3 bases: TGTGCCAGCAGCCAACGCGGGAGGCCCCCAGATACGCAGTATTTT. Amino acid sequence: CASSQRGRPPDTQYF.

The J gene is TRBJ2-7, the V gene TRBV25-1, with no clear D. This CDR3 is built from 11 residues. Trimming removed 8 bases from V and 3 bases from J, with 8 bases in between. CDR1 and CDR2 (germline): MGHDK, SYGVNS. CDR3 DNA: TGTGCCAGCCAAACTCTCTACGAGCAGTACTTC. The encoded protein is CASQTLYEQYF.

Written as DNA, the CDR3 is TGCGCCAGCGGGACAGGGGAAAACACCGGGGAGCTGTTTTTT. Translated, it gives CASGTGENTGELFF. This rearrangement joins TRBV5-1 to TRBJ2-2; 10 bases line up with TRBD1. From germline, CDR1 is SGHRS and CDR2 YFSETQ. The CDR3 is 14 residues long. J gave up 2 bases and V 7 bases, and 2 bases lay outside the gene matches.

This clonotype was found many times. The genes are TRBV28 and TRBJ1-5, with TRBD1 as a possible D gene (5 bases). This CDR3 contains 14 residues. The germline CDR1 and CDR2 sequences are MDHEN and SYDVKM. With 5 bases removed from V and 5 bases from J, the gap between germline ends came to 13 bases. In DNA form, the CDR3 reads TGTGCCAGCAGTCCTAACGACAGATATCAGCCCCAGCATTTT. It specifies CASSPNDRYQPQHF.

This clonotype was seen more than once but under ten times. The chain links TRBV15 to TRBJ2-3; D uncertain. This CDR3 contains 14 residues. Deletions cut 1 base from V and 4 bases from J, with 9 bases between. CDR1 is LNHNV and CDR2 is YYDKDF in the germline V gene (reference sequence). CDR3 DNA: TGTGCCACCAGCAGAGCGGGTGCGGCAGATACGCAGTATTTT. Translated: CATSRAGAADTQYF.

The chain couples TRBV29-1 to TRBJ1-2; D is possibly TRBD1 (5 bases). Germline-derived CDR1 and CDR2 are SQVTM and ANQGSEA. The CDR3 consists of 13 residues. V was trimmed by 4 bases and J by 1 base, leaving 10 bases between them. The CDR3 is CSVGAGSNYGYTF. For the CDR3, the DNA is TGCAGCGTTGGGGCAGGGAGTAACTATGGCTACACCTTC.

The V gene is TRBV2, the J gene TRBJ1-1; D remains unclear. CDR1 is SNHLY, CDR2 FYNNEI, per germline. Trimming shortened V by 8 bases and J by 1 base, and 11 bases separated the two germline ends. The CDR3 contains 13 residues. The CDR3 spells CASLGGRNTEAFF. DNA for the CDR3: TGTGCCAGCCTCGGTGGGAGGAACACTGAAGCTTTCTTT.

J is TRBJ2-3 and V is TRBV7-3; 7 bases are shared with TRBD2. Germline V gene sequence: CDR1 SGHTA, CDR2 FQGTGA. V lost 4 bases, J lost 4 bases, and 11 bases stayed unmatched. The CDR3 consists of 16 residues. The CDR3 DNA follows: TGTGCCAGCAGCTCCCGGGCGGGAGTAGGTGCAGATACGCAGTATTTT. Translated: CASSSRAGVGADTQYF. Based on the CDR3 plus reference TRBV7-3 and TRBJ2-3, the full variable domain is GAGVSQTPSNKVTEKGKYVELRCDPISGHTALYWYRQSLGQGPEFLIYFQGTGAADDSGLPNDRFFAVRPEGSVSTLKIQRTERGDSAVYLCASSSRAGVGADTQYFGPGTRLTVL.

This chain links TRBV10-3 with TRBJ2-5, with a weak D call TRBD1 (5 bases). The end of the DNA aligns better with TRBJ2-7, so the J call may be wrong. CDR1 and CDR2 (germline): ENHRY, SYGVKD. This CDR3 contains 13 residues. The CDR3 DNA sequence: TGTGCCCCCACAGGAAGCAGGAACCACGAGCAGTACTTC. This codes for CAPTGSRNHEQYF.

The chain carries TRBV12-3 or TRBV12-4 and TRBJ2-1, with 7 bases fitting TRBD2. This CDR3 is built from 15 residues. The J segment lost 8 bases and the V segment lost 6 bases, leaving 13 bases of the junction unmatched. The CDR3 loop is CASSPTRGRADEQFF. CDR3 DNA: TGTGCCAGCAGCCCCACTAGAGGGAGGGCCGATGAGCAGTTCTTC.

This clonotype occurred many times. The chain carries TRBV27 and TRBJ2-5, with TRBD2 matching 7 bases. The CDR3 loop spans 15 amino acids. V lost 2 bases and J lost 1; bases outside the gene matches: 4. CDR1 is MNHEY, CDR2 SMNVEV, per germline (reference sequence). The chain's CDR3 is CASSLGAGVQETQYF. Here the CDR3 DNA reads TGTGCCAGCAGTTTAGGGGCGGGAGTCCAAGAGACCCAGTACTTC.

This clonotype showed up just a few times. The CDR3 DNA is TGTGCCAGCAGAACAGGGGTGGAGCAAGAGACCCAGTACTTC. Translation gives CASRTGVEQETQYF. The rearrangement links TRBV6-2 or TRBV6-3 to TRBJ2-5, with TRBD1 matching 7 bases. This CDR3 region has 14 residues. The V gene end was trimmed by 6 bases and the J gene end by 2 bases; junction bases not matched to a gene: 6. Germline V lookup: CDR1 MNHEY, CDR2 SVGEGT.

This clonotype was found a few times. The germline gene is not matched at one end of the junction; a read error may be the cause. The V gene is TRBV6-5, the J gene TRBJ2-3; perhaps TRBD2 as D (5 bases). The CDR3 is 15 amino acids. Germline assignment: CDR1 MNHEY and CDR2 SVGAGI. CDR3 DNA sequence: TGTGCCAGCAGTTCTTATGACAAGGGAGCGGAGACCCAGTACTTT. Protein product: CASSSYDKGAETQYF.

V and J are TRBV19 and TRBJ2-4; TRBD1 matches at 7 bases. CDR1 and CDR2 from the germline V gene are LNHDA and SQIVND (reference sequence). V trimming: 6 bases; J trimming: 1 base; junction bases outside the gene matches: 6. This CDR3 has 15 residues. The CDR3 protein is CASRPSDRAKNIQYF. The CDR3 coding sequence is TGTGCCAGTAGGCCTTCGGACAGGGCCAAAAACATTCAGTACTTC.

V gene TRBV11-3 combines with J gene TRBJ2-1, with 7 bases aligning to TRBD1. Germline-derived CDR1 and CDR2 are SGHNT and YENEEA. CDR3 length: 17 residues. Trimming cost V 0 bases and J 2 bases; bases outside gene matches: 7. CDR3 nucleotides: TGTGCCAGCAGCTTAGATTATGGACAGGCCACCTACAATGAGCAGTTCTTC. Amino acid sequence: CASSLDYGQATYNEQFF.